One and the same sample provided the 12 T cell receptor beta chains below, sequenced in a study of T cells in Graves' hyperthyroidism and ophthalmopathy. Template material for amplifying TCR beta CDR3 regions consisted of RNA transcripts. First-round RT-PCR targeting the TCR CDR3 was performed with the HTBI primer set. MiXCR, run by TCRdb on the multiplex PCR reads, gives a single entry per CDR3 protein. The table records around 190,000 distinct CDR3 sequences, less than 20% of them present only once. Sequences were obtained from blood. These receptors were taken from a woman aged 50 to 60 with Graves' hyperthyroidism.

At least ten counts were recorded for this clonotype. Written as DNA, the CDR3 is TGTGCCAGCAGATCCGGGACAGGGGGCGGTGGCGAAGCTTTCTTT. As protein: CASRSGTGGGGEAFF. This chain links TRBV12-3 or TRBV12-4 with TRBJ1-1; 12 nucleotides agree with TRBD1. This CDR3 is built from 15 residues. The junction had 10 bases not matched to a gene; V was cut back by 6 bases and J by 8 bases.

This chain uses TRBV30 with TRBJ2-2, with D perhaps being TRBD1 or TRBD2 (5 bases each). The CDR3 extends over 11 amino acids. V was shortened by 3 bases and J by 6 bases, with 5 bases between the two germline ends. The germline CDR1 and CDR2 sequences are GTSNPN and SVGIG (reference sequence). For the CDR3, the DNA is TGTGCCTGGAGGGGGGCCGGGGAGCTGTTTTTT. This gives the protein CAWRGAGELFF.

CDR3 residues: CASSSTTAQETQYF. The CDR3 bases are TGTGCCAGCAGTTCCACCACAGCCCAAGAGACCCAGTACTTC. The chain carries TRBV6-5 and TRBJ2-5; D is unclear. Germline V gene data show CDR1 as MNHEY and CDR2 as SVGAGI. The CDR3 sequence is 14 residues long. V lost 4 bases and J lost 1, with 10 bases in between.

At least ten counts were recorded for this clonotype. The V and J genes are TRBV3-1 and TRBJ1-1, with 7 bases fitting TRBD1. Germline V gene lookup returns CDR1 LGHDT and CDR2 YNNKEL (reference sequence). The length of the CDR3 is 14 residues. V was clipped by 6 bases and J by 1 base; unmatched bases: 5. CDR3 bases: TGTGCCAGCAGTCGACAGGGCGGGAACACTGAAGCTTTCTTT. Translating it yields CASSRQGGNTEAFF.

This clonotype was observed many times. This chain links TRBV5-5 with TRBJ2-5; a possible D gene is TRBD2 (5 bases). V lost 0 bases to trimming and J lost 5 bases, with 11 bases between them. The CDR3 length is 14 residues. Per germline, CDR1 SGHKS and CDR2 YYEKEE (reference sequence). DNA of the CDR3: TGTGCCAGCAGCTTGGGGACGGGAAAGGAGACCCAGTACTTC. It encodes CASSLGTGKETQYF. The variable domain in full, with the rest retrieved from reference TRBV5-5 and TRBJ2-5, is DAGVTQSPTHLIKTRGQQVTLRCSPISGHKSVSWYQQVLGQGPQFIFQYYEKEERGRGNFPDRFSARQFPNYSSELNVNALLLGDSALYLCASSLGTGKETQYFGPGTRLLVL.

The rearrangement joins TRBV19 to TRBJ2-5; 11 nucleotides agree with TRBD1. The germline V gene has CDR1 LNHDA and CDR2 SQIVND (reference sequence). Germline trimming cut 5 bases from V and 5 bases from J; bases unmatched to any gene: 13. The CDR3 is 17 residues long. The CDR3 nucleotides read TGTGCCAGTAGTCTGGGCGTATGGACAGGGGGCGAGGAGACCCAGTACTTC. Translated, it gives CASSLGVWTGGEETQYF.

Ten or more counts support this clonotype. V gene TRBV7-9 combines with J gene TRBJ2-1; 10 bases match TRBD2. Germline CDR1 reads SEHNR; CDR2 reads FQNEAQ (reference sequence). The J segment lost 5 bases and the V segment lost 3 bases, leaving 1 base of the junction unmatched. CDR3 length: 14 amino acids. The CDR3 spells CASSFTSGNNEQFF. CDR3 nucleotide sequence: TGTGCCAGCAGCTTTACTAGCGGGAACAATGAGCAGTTCTTC.

Only a few counts were recorded for this clonotype. The chain is built from TRBV2 and TRBJ2-4, with D maybe TRBD1 (5 bases). V shed 10 bases and J shed 0 bases, with 13 bases lying between them. Germline values: CDR1 SNHLY, CDR2 FYNNEI. There are 14 residues in the CDR3. CDR3 in DNA: TGTGCCACCTTGTTCCAGGGAGCCAAAAACATTCAGTACTTC. Its protein product is CATLFQGAKNIQYF.

The chain combines TRBV9 with TRBJ2-7; D gene ambiguous. V lost 0 bases and J lost 0, with 10 bases in between. The CDR3 length is 15 residues. CDR1 SGDLS and CDR2 YYNGEE come from the germline V gene. The CDR3 region is CASSVEMEPSYEQYF. CDR3 sequence (DNA): TGTGCCAGCAGCGTAGAGATGGAACCCTCCTACGAGCAGTACTTC.

This clonotype was recorded at least ten times. The rearrangement joins TRBV6-1 to TRBJ1-2; 11 bases map to TRBD1. Trimming at V came to 6 bases and at J to 6 bases, leaving 3 bases not matched to a gene. Germline V gene lookup returns CDR1 MNHNS and CDR2 SASEGT. The CDR3 extends over 13 amino acids. The CDR3 sequence: CASSRTGGDGYTF. CDR3 in DNA: TGTGCCAGCAGCAGGACAGGGGGCGATGGCTACACCTTC.

This clonotype was counted ten times or more. The rearrangement joins TRBV7-9 to TRBJ2-7; the D gene is possibly TRBD2 (6 bases). Per the germline V gene, CDR1 is SEHNR and CDR2 is FQNEAQ (reference sequence). Trimming removed 3 bases from V and 3 bases from J, with 12 bases in between. The CDR3 length is 14 residues. The DNA of the CDR3 is TGTGCCAGCAGCTTCATGGAGGGCCGCTACGAGCAGTACTTC. Translated, it gives CASSFMEGRYEQYF.

This clonotype showed up just a few times. This sequence joins TRBV19 and TRBJ1-1; the D is unclear. Trimming took 5 bases from V and 11 from J, leaving 18 bases between them. The CDR3 is 13 amino acids. Germline V gene data show CDR1 as LNHDA and CDR2 as SQIVND (reference sequence). This CDR3 reads CASSRDADIGAFF. In DNA form, the CDR3 reads TGTGCCAGTAGTCGAGACGCGGATATTGGGGCTTTCTTT.